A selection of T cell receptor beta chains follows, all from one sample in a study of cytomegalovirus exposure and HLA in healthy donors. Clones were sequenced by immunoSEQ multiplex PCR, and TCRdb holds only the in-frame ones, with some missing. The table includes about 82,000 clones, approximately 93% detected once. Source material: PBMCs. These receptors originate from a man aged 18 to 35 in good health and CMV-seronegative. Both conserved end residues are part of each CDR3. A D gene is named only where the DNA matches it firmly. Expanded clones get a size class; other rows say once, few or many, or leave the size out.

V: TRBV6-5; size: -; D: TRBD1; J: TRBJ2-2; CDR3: CASSLDRANTGELFF; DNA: TGTGCCAGCAGCCTGGACAGGGCGAACACCGGGGAGCTGTTTTTT
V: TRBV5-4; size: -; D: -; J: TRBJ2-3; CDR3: CASSLASQGWDTQYF; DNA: TGTGCCAGCAGCTTGGCGTCGCAGGGTTGGGATACGCAGTATTTT
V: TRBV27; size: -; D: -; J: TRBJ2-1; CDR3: CASSLFSGEQFF; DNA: TGTGCCAGCAGTTTATTTTCCGGTGAGCAGTTCTTC
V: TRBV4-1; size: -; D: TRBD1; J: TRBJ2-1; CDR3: CASSHPGTGIRDEQFF; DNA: TGCGCCAGCAGCCATCCCGGGACAGGGATTAGGGATGAGCAGTTCTTC
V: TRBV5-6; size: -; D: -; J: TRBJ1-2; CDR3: CASSPTSIYGYTF; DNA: TGTGCCAGCAGCCCAACGAGTATATATGGCTACACCTTC
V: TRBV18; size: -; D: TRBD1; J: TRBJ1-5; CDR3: CASSLYVLGGGSEPQHF; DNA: TGTGCCAGCTCACTATACGTTTTAGGGGGCGGCTCTGAGCCCCAGCATTTT
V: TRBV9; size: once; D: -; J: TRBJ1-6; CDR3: CASSVVPDYNSPLHF; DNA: TGTGCCAGCAGCGTAGTCCCAGACTATAATTCACCCCTCCACTTT
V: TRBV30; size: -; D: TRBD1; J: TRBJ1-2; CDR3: CAWRAGGAVGYTF; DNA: TGTGCCTGGAGGGCAGGGGGCGCGGTTGGCTACACCTTC
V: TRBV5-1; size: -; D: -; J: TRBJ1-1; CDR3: CASSTGTQNTEAFF; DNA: TGCGCCAGCAGCACCGGGACACAGAACACTGAAGCTTTCTTT
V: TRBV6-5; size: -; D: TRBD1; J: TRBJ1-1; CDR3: CASSYSINGQGGKAFF; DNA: TGTGCCAGCAGTTACTCGATCAACGGACAGGGCGGGAAAGCTTTCTTT
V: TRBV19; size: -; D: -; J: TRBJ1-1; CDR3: CASSFGTPNTEAFF; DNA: TGTGCCAGTAGTTTTGGGACACCTAACACTGAAGCTTTCTTT
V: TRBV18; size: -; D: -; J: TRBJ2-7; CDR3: CASSPQTDPSYEQYF; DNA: TGTGCCAGCTCACCACAGACAGACCCCTCCTACGAGCAGTACTTC